The following is a T cell receptor beta chain sequence with its context. The antigen is undetermined. This sample was taken from a study of cytomegalovirus exposure and HLA in healthy donors. Whole-study findings and limits: Reportedly, diagnosis of cytomegalovirus status by the classifier showed high specificity and sensitivity.

Both 60 Vbeta primers and 13 Jbeta primers went into the PCR. Clones were read by immunoSEQ multiplex PCR, and TCRdb kept only the in-frame ones, dropping some. This table has about 79,000 clones, 65% to 70% appearing once. From germline, CDR1 is MNHEY and CDR2 SVGAGI. V lost 6 bases, J lost 2 bases, and 1 base stayed unmatched. The CDR3 covers 13 residues. The sample was PBMCs. This chain connects TRBV6-5 to TRBJ2-7; 10 bases are shared with TRBD2. The TCR comes from a woman between 45 and 65 years old in good health and CMV-seropositive. CDR3 residues: CASSGLAAYEQYF. DNA of the CDR3: TGTGCCAGCAGCGGACTAGCGGCCTACGAGCAGTACTTC.